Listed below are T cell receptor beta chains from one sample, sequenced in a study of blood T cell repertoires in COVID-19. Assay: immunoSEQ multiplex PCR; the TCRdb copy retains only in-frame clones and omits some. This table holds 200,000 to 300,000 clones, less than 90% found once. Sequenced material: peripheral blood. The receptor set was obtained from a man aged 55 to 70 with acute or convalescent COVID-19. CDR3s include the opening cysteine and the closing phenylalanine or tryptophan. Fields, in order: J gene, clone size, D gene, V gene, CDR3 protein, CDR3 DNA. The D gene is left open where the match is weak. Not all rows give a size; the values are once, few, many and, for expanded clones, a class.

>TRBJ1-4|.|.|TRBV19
CASSIMGTREKLFF
TGTGCCAGTAGTATCATGGGGACTAGGGAAAAACTGTTTTTT
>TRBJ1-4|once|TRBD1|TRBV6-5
CASRTGTGEGKLFF
TGTGCCAGCAGAACAGGGACAGGGGAAGGAAAACTGTTTTTT
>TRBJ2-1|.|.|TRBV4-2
CASSQAVGAGYNEQFF
TGTGCCAGCAGCCAAGCAGTGGGGGCCGGCTACAATGAGCAGTTCTTC
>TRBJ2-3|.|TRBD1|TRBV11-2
CAASRGSTDTQYF
TGTGCCGCCTCCAGGGGGAGCACAGATACGCAGTATTTT
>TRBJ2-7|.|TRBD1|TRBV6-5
CASSYMGQGYEQYF
TGTGCCAGCAGTTACATGGGACAGGGCTACGAGCAGTACTTC
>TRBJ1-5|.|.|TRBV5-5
CASSLAHEGQPQHF
TGTGCCAGCAGCTTGGCCCACGAGGGACAGCCCCAGCATTTT
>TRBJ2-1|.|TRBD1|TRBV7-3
CASSPGTGPYNEQFF
TGTGCCAGCAGTCCCGGGACAGGGCCCTACAATGAGCAGTTCTTC
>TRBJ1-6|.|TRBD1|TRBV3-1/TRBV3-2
CASRTDRGNSPLHF
TGTGCCAGCAGGACGGACAGGGGTAATTCACCCCTCCACTTT
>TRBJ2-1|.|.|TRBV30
CAWARGRDNEQFF
TGTGCCTGGGCCAGGGGAAGGGACAATGAGCAGTTCTTC
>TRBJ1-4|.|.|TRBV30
CAWGAIRGRSEKLFF
TGTGCCTGGGGTGCCATCAGGGGCCGCAGCGAAAAACTGTTTTTT
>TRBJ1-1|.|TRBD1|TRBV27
CASSSDRGLRTEAFF
TGTGCCAGCAGTTCCGACAGGGGGCTACGGACTGAAGCTTTCTTT
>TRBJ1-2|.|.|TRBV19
CASKALRGTGGGYTF
TGTGCCAGTAAGGCCCTGCGGGGGACGGGCGGTGGCTACACCTTC
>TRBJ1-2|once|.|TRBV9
CASSSDNKPANYGYTF
TGTGCCAGCAGCTCGGACAATAAACCCGCTAACTATGGCTACACCTTC
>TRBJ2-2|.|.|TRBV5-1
CASSPTGRTNTGELFF
TGCGCCAGCAGCCCGACAGGACGAACGAACACCGGGGAGCTGTTTTTT
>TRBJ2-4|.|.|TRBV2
CASSEAIGSLAKNIQYF
TGTGCCAGCAGTGAAGCCATCGGTAGTCTAGCCAAAAACATTCAGTACTTC
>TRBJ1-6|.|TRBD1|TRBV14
CASSLTGGSPLHF
TGTGCCAGCAGCCTCACAGGGGGCTCACCCCTCCACTTT
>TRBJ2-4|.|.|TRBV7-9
CASSGDRELAGLAKNIQYF
TGTGCCAGCAGCGGGGACAGGGAATTAGCGGGGTTAGCCAAAAACATTCAGTACTTC
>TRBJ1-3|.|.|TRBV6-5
CASTRTASSGNTIYF
TGTGCCAGCACCAGGACAGCCTCCTCTGGAAACACCATATATTTT
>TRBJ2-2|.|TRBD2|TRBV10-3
CAIRPGLAMVTGELFF
TGTGCCATCAGGCCGGGACTAGCGATGGTGACCGGGGAGCTGTTTTTT
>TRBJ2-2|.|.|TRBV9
CASSVVEGTGELFF
TGTGCCAGCAGCGTTGTTGAGGGTACCGGGGAGCTGTTTTTT
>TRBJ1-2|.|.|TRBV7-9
CASSLDRGYTF
TGTGCCAGCAGCCTAGACCGGGGCTACACCTTC
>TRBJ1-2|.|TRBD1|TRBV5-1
CASSLSLTTGGLYGYTF
TGCGCCAGCAGCTTGTCCCTAACGACAGGGGGACTATATGGCTACACCTTC
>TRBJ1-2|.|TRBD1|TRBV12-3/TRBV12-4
CASSSWTGNGYTF
TGTGCCAGCAGCTCCTGGACAGGGAATGGCTACACCTTC
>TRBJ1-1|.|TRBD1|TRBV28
CASRGPGQGARLTEAFF
TGTGCCAGCAGGGGTCCCGGACAGGGGGCAAGGTTGACTGAAGCTTTCTTT
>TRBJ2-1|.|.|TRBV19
CASSNDLLGYNEQFF
TGTGCCAGTAGTAATGACCTACTCGGGTACAATGAGCAGTTCTTC
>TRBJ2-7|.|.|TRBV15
CATSRDGVSNEQYF
TGTGCCACCAGCAGAGACGGTGTTTCTAACGAGCAGTACTTC
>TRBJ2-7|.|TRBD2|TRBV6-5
CASSSSGLPTYEQYF
TGTGCCAGCAGTTCTAGCGGGTTACCGACCTACGAGCAGTACTTC
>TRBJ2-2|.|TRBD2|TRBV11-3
CASSLIIRRGGTGELFF
TGTGCCAGCAGCTTAATCATCCGACGGGGAGGGACCGGGGAGCTGTTTTTT
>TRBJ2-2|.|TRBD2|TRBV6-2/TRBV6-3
CASSYSRTSGIPTGELFF
TGTGCCAGCAGTTACTCGAGAACTAGCGGGATACCCACCGGGGAGCTGTTTTTT
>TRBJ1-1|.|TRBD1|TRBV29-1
CSVESNTGVGGAFF
TGCAGCGTTGAATCCAATACAGGGGTCGGGGGAGCTTTCTTT
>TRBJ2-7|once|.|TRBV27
CASRIRGNPYEQYF
TGTGCCAGCAGGATTCGGGGGAATCCCTACGAGCAGTACTTC
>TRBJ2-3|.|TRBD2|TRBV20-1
CSASDGTTDTDTQYF
TGCAGTGCTAGTGACGGGACTACCGACACAGATACGCAGTATTTT
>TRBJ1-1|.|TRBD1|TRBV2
CASRRDRGPGNTEAFF
TGTGCCAGCAGAAGAGACAGGGGGCCCGGGAACACTGAAGCTTTCTTT
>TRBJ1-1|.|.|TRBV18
CASSPRAPNTEAFF
TGTGCCAGCTCACCCAGGGCCCCGAACACTGAAGCTTTCTTT
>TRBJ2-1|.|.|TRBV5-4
CASSLGGLRYNEQFF
TGTGCCAGCAGCTTGGGGGGACTCCGCTACAATGAGCAGTTCTTC
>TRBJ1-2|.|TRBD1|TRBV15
CATSRDRGTDYGYTF
TGTGCCACCAGCAGAGACCGAGGGACAGACTATGGCTACACCTTC
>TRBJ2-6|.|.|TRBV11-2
CASSLSRTGANVLTF
TGTGCCAGCAGCTTAAGCCGAACTGGGGCCAACGTCCTGACTTTC
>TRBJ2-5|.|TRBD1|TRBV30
CAWSSGTVVRETQYF
TGTGCCTGGAGTTCAGGGACAGTCGTGAGGGAGACCCAGTACTTC
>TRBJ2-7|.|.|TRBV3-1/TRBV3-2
CASSQGGHPAYEQYF
TGTGCCAGCAGCCAAGGGGGACACCCCGCCTACGAGCAGTACTTC
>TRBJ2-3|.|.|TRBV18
CASSGGLRSTDTQYF
TGTGCCAGCTCAGGGGGACTGCGTAGCACAGATACGCAGTATTTT
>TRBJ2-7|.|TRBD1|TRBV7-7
CASSLRTGGSYEQYF
TGTGCTAGCAGCTTAAGGACAGGGGGCTCCTACGAGCAGTACTTC
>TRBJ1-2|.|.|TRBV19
CASSPRPRNYGYTF
TGTGCCAGTAGCCCACGACCGCGGAACTATGGCTACACCTTC
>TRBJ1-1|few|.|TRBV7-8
CASSVGEMNTEAFF
TGTGCCAGCAGCGTCGGGGAGATGAACACTGAAGCTTTCTTT
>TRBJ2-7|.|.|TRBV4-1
CASSPRALDSSYEQYF
TGCGCCAGCAGCCCACGGGCATTAGACAGTTCCTACGAGCAGTACTTC
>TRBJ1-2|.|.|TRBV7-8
CASSSRGGQYYGYTF
TGTGCCAGCAGCTCGAGGGGGGGACAATACTATGGCTACACCTTC
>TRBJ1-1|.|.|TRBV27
CASSRDSRGTEAFF
TGTGCCAGCAGTCGTGACAGTCGCGGCACTGAAGCTTTCTTT
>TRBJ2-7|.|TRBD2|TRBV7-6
CASSLSSGRAGRYEQYF
TGTGCCAGCAGCTTAAGTAGCGGGAGGGCCGGGCGTTACGAGCAGTACTTC
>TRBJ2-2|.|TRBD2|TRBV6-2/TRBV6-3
CASSRTSGRLTTGELFF
TGTGCCAGCAGCCGGACTAGCGGGAGGCTTACCACCGGGGAGCTGTTTTTT
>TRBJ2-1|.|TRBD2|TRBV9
CASSVRASGGGSNEQFF
TGTGCCAGCAGCGTAAGGGCTAGCGGGGGGGGCAGCAATGAGCAGTTCTTC
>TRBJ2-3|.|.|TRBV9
CASSTRQGLPTDTQYF
TGTGCCAGCAGCACCCGACAGGGACTCCCCACAGATACGCAGTATTTT